These T cell receptor beta chains were read from a single sample in a study of beta chain features in type 1 diabetes. Assay: immunoSEQ multiplex PCR; the TCRdb copy retains only in-frame clones and omits some. The sample includes 600,000 or so clones, over 12% of them seen just once. Sequenced input: naive CD4+ T cells from blood. The receptors come from a young man with type 1 diabetes. Each CDR3 is given with its conserved first and last residue. Fields, in order: D gene, CDR3 length, J gene, V gene, clone size, CDR3 DNA, CDR3 protein. D genes are given only for firm matches. The size of a clone is reported for some rows only, either as once, few or many, or as a class for expanded clones.

>.|13|TRBJ2-5|TRBV28|few
TGTGCCAGCAGAGAGGGACCACAAGAGACCCAGTACTTC
CASREGPQETQYF
>TRBD1|16|TRBJ1-2|TRBV7-8|.
TGTGCCAGCAGCTTCAACCGACAGGGAACTAACTATGGCTACACCTTC
CASSFNRQGTNYGYTF
>.|13|TRBJ2-7|TRBV9|few
TGTGCCAGCAGCGTAGGCAGGGCGGACGAGCAGTACTTC
CASSVGRADEQYF
>.|15|TRBJ2-2|TRBV9|.
TGTGCCAGCAGCGTATTTCGGGGGAACACCGGGGAGCTGTTTTTT
CASSVFRGNTGELFF
>.|14|TRBJ2-5|TRBV6-5|few
TGTGCCAGCAGTCCCCCCGCAGGGGAAGAGACCCAGTACTTC
CASSPPAGEETQYF
>.|13|TRBJ2-1|TRBV13|.
TGTGCCAGCAGCTTAGTACGGGACGATGAGCAGTTCTTC
CASSLVRDDEQFF
>.|14|TRBJ1-2|TRBV28|.
TGTGCCAGCAGTTTATTTGTGGGGGCTGGTGGCTACACCTTC
CASSLFVGAGGYTF
>.|16|TRBJ1-2|TRBV15|.
TGTGCCACCAGCAGAGTACCGACAGCCGGAAACTATGGCTACACCTTC
CATSRVPTAGNYGYTF
>TRBD1|15|TRBJ2-1|TRBV5-1|few
TGCGCCAGCAGCGTGATGACAGGGGTTAGGGGTGAGCAGTTCTTC
CASSVMTGVRGEQFF
>.|11|TRBJ1-5|TRBV28|.
TGTGCCAGCAGCCTTAATCAGCCCCAGCATTTT
CASSLNQPQHF
>.|17|TRBJ1-5|TRBV4-2|few
TGTGCCAGCAGCCAAGAATCCCCAGGATATAGCAATCAGCCCCAGCATTTT
CASSQESPGYSNQPQHF
>TRBD1|16|TRBJ2-1|TRBV29-1|few
TGCAGCGTTGAATGGGCTGGGACAGGGATAGAAAATGAGCAGTTCTTC
CSVEWAGTGIENEQFF
>.|14|TRBJ2-3|TRBV7-2|few
TGTGCCAGCAGCTCTCAGGCCCGCGGAGATACGCAGTATTTT
CASSSQARGDTQYF
>TRBD1|14|TRBJ1-3|TRBV14|.
TGTGCCAGCAAGGCGGTGCAGGGGGTGAGCACCATATATTTT
CASKAVQGVSTIYF
>.|13|TRBJ2-1|TRBV6-1|.
TGTGCCAGCAGGGAAGGGGCAGACAATGAGCAGTTCTTC
CASREGADNEQFF
>TRBD1|15|TRBJ2-7|TRBV7-9|.
TGTGCCAGCAGCCGTCTCCCGGGACAGAACTACGAGCAGTACTTC
CASSRLPGQNYEQYF
>TRBD2|15|TRBJ2-2|TRBV29-1|.
TGCAGCGTTGGAACTAGCGGGCTTAACACCGGGGAGCTGTTTTTT
CSVGTSGLNTGELFF
>TRBD1|14|TRBJ1-2|TRBV18|few
TGTGCCAGCTCCACAGGGGGCCCGGGCTATGGCTACACCTTC
CASSTGGPGYGYTF